This T cell receptor (beta chain) is from a study of response to subunit inactivated influenza vaccine. Study-wide findings and caveats: There was a suggestion from the authors that each seasonal influenza vaccination recruits few new T cells.

A few counts support this clonotype. Its specificity is unknown. Germline-derived CDR1 and CDR2 are SGHDT and YYEEEE. The CDR3 length is 13 residues. Using its own MiXCR run on the RT-PCR reads, TCRdb lists one record per CDR3 protein. Of just over 300,000 distinct CDR3 sequences detected, over 20% appear once; the ten largest clones hold about a tenth. The chain recombines TRBV5-6 with TRBJ1-2; D unresolved. The sequence was obtained from a man in his fifties or sixties who received an inactivated influenza vaccine. The sample here was PBMCs from blood, taken less than 22 months after vaccination. CDR3 loop: CASGRGKSYGYTF. CDR3 nucleotide sequence: TGTGCTTCCGGTCGGGGTAAATCCTATGGCTACACCTTC.